The 29 T cell receptor beta chains reported below all come from one sample, sequenced in a study of cytomegalovirus exposure and HLA in healthy donors. A multiplex PCR was run with 60 Vbeta primers and 13 Jbeta primers. The protocol was immunoSEQ multiplex PCR, while the TCRdb copy is restricted to in-frame clones and leaves out a portion. The sample consists of roughly 110,000 clones, roughly 72% of them appearing once. The sequenced sample consisted of PBMCs. The receptors were gathered from a middle-aged woman in good health and CMV-seropositive.

The rearrangement links TRBV6-1 to TRBJ2-5; 7 bases match TRBD2. The J call is in doubt because the DNA end fits TRBJ2-7 better. Germline V gene data show CDR1 as MNHNS and CDR2 as SASEGT. There are 15 residues in the CDR3. CDR3 amino acids: CASNPTSQYSYEQYF. DNA of the CDR3: TGTGCCAGCAACCCGACTAGCCAATACTCCTACGAGCAGTACTTC.

The chain is built from TRBV18 and TRBJ1-1, with unresolved D. The V gene lost 1 base and the J gene lost 1 base, with 10 bases spanning the gap. CDR1 is KGHSH, CDR2 LQKENI, per germline. The CDR3 runs 15 residues. The CDR3: CASSPQAEGNTEAFF. The CDR3 coding sequence is TGTGCCAGCTCACCACAGGCAGAGGGGAACACTGAAGCTTTCTTT.

The rearrangement uses TRBV5-8 and TRBJ2-7; possible D gene TRBD1, 5 bases. The CDR3 contains 16 residues. Trimming cost V 4 bases and J 6 bases, with 23 bases left between them. Germline loops: CDR1 SGHTS, CDR2 YDEGEE. Written as DNA, the CDR3 is TGTGCCAGCAGCCCCTTTGTGGTCAGTTCTGGGGCCGAGCAGTACTTC. Translating it yields CASSPFVVSSGAEQYF. Full variable domain (rest looked up from reference TRBV5-8 and TRBJ2-7): EAGVTQSPTHLIKTRGQQATLRCSPISGHTSVYWYQQALGLGLQFLLWYDEGEERNRGNFPPRFSGRQFPNYSSELNVNALELEDSALYLCASSPFVVSSGAEQYFGPGTRLTVT.

This clone was seen just once. V usage is TRBV30 and J usage is TRBJ1-3; 7 positions agree with TRBD1. With 0 bases clipped from V and 3 bases from J, the junction kept 5 bases outside the gene matches. This CDR3 contains 15 residues. Germline CDR1 GTSNPN, CDR2 SVGIG (reference sequence). CDR3 residues: CAWSVGQAFGNTIYF. The DNA for the CDR3 is TGTGCCTGGAGTGTTGGACAGGCTTTTGGAAACACCATATATTTT.

This clone showed up just once. This chain connects TRBV27 to TRBJ2-1; D not resolved. The ends were cut back, 6 bases at V and 0 bases at J, with 6 bases in the middle. Germline CDR1 reads MNHEY; CDR2 reads SMNVEV (reference sequence). The CDR3 length is 13 residues. DNA of the CDR3: TGTGCCAGCAGGATGAGCTCCTACAATGAGCAGTTCTTC. Amino acids: CASRMSSYNEQFF.

The V and J genes are TRBV7-9 and TRBJ1-2, with D perhaps TRBD1 (5 bases). The CDR3 runs 15 residues. With 3 bases removed from V and 8 bases from J, the gap between germline ends came to 19 bases. Looked up from germline, CDR1 is SEHNR and CDR2 is FQNEAQ (reference sequence). This CDR3 is CASSFGEGRDGGYTF. DNA of the CDR3: TGTGCCAGCAGCTTCGGGGAGGGGAGGGACGGAGGCTACACCTTC.

Only a few counts were recorded for this clone. J is TRBJ1-4 and V is TRBV15; D gene uncertain. CDR1 is LNHNV and CDR2 is YYDKDF in the germline V gene (reference sequence). Deletions cut 0 bases from V and 10 bases from J, with 12 bases between. CDR3 length equals 14 residues. The CDR3 is CATSRDYEGGKLFF. CDR3 DNA sequence: TGTGCCACCAGCAGAGATTACGAGGGCGGAAAACTGTTTTTT.

CDR3 loop: CASSPQTGGSYEQYF. The DNA of the CDR3 is TGTGCCAGCTCACCCCAGACAGGGGGCTCCTACGAGCAGTACTTC. This chain connects TRBV18 to TRBJ2-7; TRBD1 aligns across 9 bases. The CDR3 consists of 15 residues. Losses at the gene ends were 3 bases for V and 0 bases for J; bases not matched to a gene: 3. Germline values: CDR1 KGHSH, CDR2 LQKENI. The full variable domain, with the rest looked up from reference TRBV18 and TRBJ2-7, is NAGVMQNPRHLVRRRGQEARLRCSPMKGHSHVYWYRQLPEEGLKFMVYLQKENIIDESGMPKERFSAEFPKEGPSILRIQQVVRGDSAAYFCASSPQTGGSYEQYFGPGTRLTVT.

This clone has more than one count but fewer than ten. The chain joins TRBV6-6 to TRBJ1-2, with unresolved D. Germline V CDR1 and CDR2: MNHNY, SVGAGI (reference sequence). The CDR3 spans 15 residues. Trimming stripped 7 bases from V and 0 bases from J, with 15 bases between. CDR3: CASIPDAAPNYGYTF. In nucleotides, the CDR3 is TGTGCCAGCATCCCAGACGCGGCTCCTAACTATGGCTACACCTTC.

This clone was detected only a few times. CDR3 sequence: CASSLWTGSSYGYTF. The CDR3 DNA is TGTGCCAGCAGCTTGTGGACAGGGTCATCCTATGGCTACACCTTC. The chain is built from TRBV5-4 and TRBJ1-2; the match to TRBD1 covers 8 bases. The CDR3 spans 15 residues. Germline CDR1 reads SGHNT; CDR2 reads YYREEE (reference sequence). V was clipped by 1 base and J by 4 bases; unmatched bases: 6.

The chain couples TRBV7-9 to TRBJ2-1; 7 positions match TRBD1. J was trimmed by 3 bases and V by 2 bases; bases with no gene match: 10. Germline V gene sequence: CDR1 SEHNR, CDR2 FQNEAQ (reference sequence). This CDR3 is 17 amino acids long. In nucleotides, the CDR3 is TGTGCCAGCAGCTTAATCAGAAGGGGGCCGGACTACAATGAGCAGTTCTTC. This sequence encodes CASSLIRRGPDYNEQFF. The variable domain in full, with the rest retrieved from reference TRBV7-9 and TRBJ2-1, is DTGVSQNPRHKITKRGQNVTFRCDPISEHNRLYWYRQTLGQGPEFLTYFQNEAQLEKSRLLSDRFSAERPKGSFSTLEIQRTEQGDSAMYLCASSLIRRGPDYNEQFFGPGTRLTVL.

This clone was seen a few times. The chain joins TRBV5-1 to TRBJ2-3, with D perhaps TRBD1 (6 bases). The CDR3 extends over 16 amino acids. Germline CDR1 reads SGHRS; CDR2 reads YFSETQ. The V end lost 1 base, the J end lost 4 bases, and 16 bases lay between the germline ends. Written as DNA, the CDR3 is TGCGCCAGCAGCTTGCTAGCTACCAAGGGGGCAGATACGCAGTATTTT. The encoded protein is CASSLLATKGADTQYF.

V gene TRBV11-3 combines with J gene TRBJ2-3; TRBD2 agrees at 10 bases. The germline V gene has CDR1 SGHNT and CDR2 YENEEA. The junction had 16 bases not matched to a gene; V was cut back by 2 bases and J by 5 bases. CDR3 size: 19 residues. The CDR3 reads CASSLNAGLAVPPGDTQYF. The DNA for the CDR3 is TGTGCCAGCAGCTTAAACGCAGGACTAGCGGTCCCGCCGGGAGATACGCAGTATTTT.

J is TRBJ1-1 and V is TRBV4-2; D call uncertain. Germline CDR1 LGHNA, CDR2 YNFKEQ. There are 16 residues in the CDR3. Trimming removed 1 base at V and 3 bases at J, with 15 bases between. CDR3 amino acids: CASSQGPGKSDTEAFF. The CDR3 DNA sequence: TGTGCCAGCAGCCAAGGCCCCGGGAAGTCGGACACTGAAGCTTTCTTT.

J is TRBJ2-3 and V is TRBV29-1; TRBD2 agrees at 10 bases. V lost 6 bases to trimming and J lost 2 bases; unmatched junction nucleotides: 14. The germline gives CDR1 SQVTM, CDR2 ANQGSEA. CDR3 length: 17 residues. CDR3 DNA: TGCAGCGTCGGCCTAGCGGGAGAGGGGCCTCACACAGATACGCAGTATTTT. This translates into CSVGLAGEGPHTDTQYF.

The J gene is TRBJ2-7, the V gene TRBV9; the match to TRBD2 covers 8 bases. V was clipped by 3 bases and J by 0 bases; unmatched bases: 5. Germline lookup yields CDR1 SGDLS and CDR2 YYNGEE. The CDR3 sequence is 15 residues long. CDR3 in amino acids: CASSAGGESSYEQYF. The CDR3 region has the DNA TGTGCCAGCAGCGCCGGGGGGGAAAGCTCCTACGAGCAGTACTTC.

With respect to this clone: Other DNA sequences in this specimen translate into the identical CDR3. The chain uses TRBV7-2 and TRBJ1-1; D is ambiguous. The germline gives CDR1 SGHTA, CDR2 FQGNSA. This CDR3 is 13 amino acids long. With 3 bases removed from V and 0 bases from J, the gap between germline ends came to 5 bases. CDR3 sequence (DNA): TGTGCCAGCAGCTTGCGGATGAACACTGAAGCTTTCTTT. As protein: CASSLRMNTEAFF.

The chain is built from TRBV18 and TRBJ1-5, with 10 bases identical to TRBD1. CDR1 is KGHSH, CDR2 LQKENI, per germline. There are 19 residues in the CDR3. After removal of 0 bases from V and 4 bases from J, the junction contained 12 bases not matched to a gene. The CDR3 DNA follows: TGTGCCAGCTCACCACCGGGCCGGGACAGGGGTTCCCTGAATCAGCCCCAGCATTTT. Translating it yields CASSPPGRDRGSLNQPQHF.

On this clone: One end of the junction varies from germline; a read error may be responsible. This rearrangement joins TRBV7-9 to TRBJ2-7, with D tentatively TRBD2 (6 bases). There are 15 residues in the CDR3. In germline, CDR1 is SEHNR, CDR2 FQNEAQ (reference sequence). The CDR3 sequence: CSSSLLAVSSYEQYF. The DNA for the CDR3 is TGTTCCAGCAGCTTATTAGCGGTGAGCTCCTACGAGCAGTACTTC.

The genes are TRBV2 and TRBJ2-7; possible D gene TRBD2, 5 bases. The germline V gene encodes CDR1 SNHLY and CDR2 FYNNEI. Trimming cost V 6 bases and J 0 bases, with 12 bases left between them. The CDR3 contains 14 residues. In DNA, the CDR3 is TGTGCCAGCAGACCTCAGCGGCCCTCCTACGAGCAGTACTTC. Translation: CASRPQRPSYEQYF.

The rearrangement links TRBV6-5 to TRBJ2-2, with a weak D call TRBD1 (5 bases). The CDR3 consists of 16 residues. CDR1 and CDR2 (germline): MNHEY, SVGAGI. Trimming removed 2 bases at V and 6 bases at J, with 16 bases between. CDR3 region: CASSYTHSTVPGELFF. Here the CDR3 DNA reads TGTGCCAGCAGTTACACTCACTCGACAGTTCCCGGGGAGCTGTTTTTT.

The chain uses TRBV4-1 and TRBJ2-7; the D gene is possibly TRBD1 (5 bases). Trimming cost V 0 bases and J 2 bases, with 11 bases left between them. This CDR3 has 15 amino acids. From germline, CDR1 is MGHRA and CDR2 YSYEKL. CDR3 loop: CASSQDRQGTYEQYF. DNA of the CDR3: TGCGCCAGCAGCCAAGACCGGCAGGGTACCTACGAGCAGTACTTC.

The chain employs TRBV23-1 and TRBJ2-1, with TRBD2 matching over 15 bases. TRBV23-1 is placed among ORFs of uncertain function. CDR3 length: 16 amino acids. The ends lost 2 bases at V and 7 bases at J; junction bases unmatched: 3. CDR3 loop: CASSQGTSGGKNEQFF. The CDR3 region has the DNA TGCGCCAGCAGTCAAGGGACTAGCGGGGGGAAGAATGAGCAGTTCTTC.

The chain carries TRBV30 and TRBJ1-1; TRBD1 matches at 7 bases. There are 12 residues in the CDR3. CDR1 is GTSNPN and CDR2 is SVGIG in the germline V gene (reference sequence). Trimming removed 0 bases from V and 9 bases from J; junction bases left unmatched: 4. CDR3 region: CAWSVNRGQAFF. The CDR3 DNA sequence: TGTGCCTGGAGTGTAAATAGGGGGCAAGCTTTCTTT.

V usage is TRBV29-1 and J usage is TRBJ1-2, with 9 positions matching TRBD1. Germline trimming cut 7 bases from V and 3 bases from J; bases unmatched to any gene: 3. The CDR3 extends over 12 amino acids. Germline V lookup: CDR1 SQVTM, CDR2 ANQGSEA. Written as DNA, the CDR3 is TGCAGCGCCTGGACAGGGGACTATGGCTACACCTTC. Amino acid sequence: CSAWTGDYGYTF. Full variable domain (outside the CDR3, taken from reference TRBV29-1 and TRBJ1-2): SAVISQKPSRDICQRGTSLTIQCQVDSQVTMMFWYRQQPGQSLTLIATANQGSEATYESGFVIDKFPISRPNLTFSTLTVSNMSPEDSSIYLCSAWTGDYGYTFGSGTRLTVV.

The table lists this clone with a count of one. The rearrangement uses TRBV4-1 and TRBJ1-4; D not resolved. The CDR3 extends over 14 amino acids. The V gene's germline CDR1 is MGHRA and CDR2 YSYEKL. Trimming stripped 5 bases from V and 0 bases from J, with 7 bases between. The CDR3 spells CASSREPTNEKLFF. CDR3 DNA: TGCGCCAGCAGCAGAGAGCCAACTAATGAAAAACTGTTTTTT.

J is TRBJ1-2 and V is TRBV9; maybe TRBD1 (5 bases). V lost 0 bases and J 5 bases, leaving 8 bases between the germline ends. The germline V gene encodes CDR1 SGDLS and CDR2 YYNGEE. This CDR3 region has 13 residues. The CDR3 here is CASSVGRGYGYTF. The CDR3 coding sequence is TGTGCCAGCAGCGTAGGGAGGGGATATGGCTACACCTTC.

This clone was counted once. This chain links TRBV19 with TRBJ2-1; possible D gene TRBD2, 5 bases. Trimming pared 3 bases from V and 0 bases from J, leaving 12 bases between. Per germline, CDR1 LNHDA and CDR2 SQIVND (reference sequence). CDR3 length: 16 residues. The CDR3 DNA follows: TGTGCCAGTAGTATTCTGGTGGGGAGCTCCTACAATGAGCAGTTCTTC. Protein: CASSILVGSSYNEQFF.

The chain employs TRBV19 and TRBJ2-3, with TRBD2 matching 14 bases. The length of the CDR3 is 17 residues. The V gene end was trimmed by 6 bases and the J gene end by 5 bases; junction bases not matched to a gene: 10. Per germline, CDR1 LNHDA and CDR2 SQIVND (reference sequence). The CDR3 sequence: CASSALGTSGSRDTQYF. The CDR3 nucleotides read TGTGCCAGTAGCGCGCTCGGGACTAGCGGGAGTAGAGATACGCAGTATTTT.